Shown below are 11 T cell receptor beta chains from a single sample sequenced in a study of T cells in Graves' hyperthyroidism and ophthalmopathy. Amplification yielded TCR beta CDR3 regions, with RNA transcripts as the source. HTBI primers drove first-round RT-PCR of the TCR CDR3. TCRdb re-called the multiplex PCR reads with MiXCR, one entry per CDR3 protein. The sample records hundreds of thousands of distinct CDR3 sequences, around 20% being singletons. Sequencing was performed on blood. Receptors were obtained from a man younger than 45 with Graves' ophthalmopathy.

The CDR3 DNA sequence: TGCGCCAGCAGCTTGGCCACGGGACCCCAATTTATAGATACGCAGTATTTT. Encoded protein: CASSLATGPQFIDTQYF. V usage is TRBV5-1 and J usage is TRBJ2-3; D may correspond to TRBD1 or TRBD2 (5 bases each). This CDR3 region has 17 residues. The germline V gene has CDR1 SGHRS and CDR2 YFSETQ. V was cut by 0 bases and J by 5 bases, with 19 bases left in between.

The chain combines TRBV5-4 with TRBJ1-2; possible D gene TRBD1, 5 bases. The V gene's germline CDR1 is SGHNT and CDR2 YYREEE (reference sequence). V was clipped by 5 bases and J by 0 bases, with 8 bases between them. This CDR3 is 13 amino acids long. CDR3 region: CASRAGTNYGYTF. The CDR3 DNA is TGTGCCAGCAGGGCAGGGACTAACTATGGCTACACCTTC. Full variable domain (remainder filled in from reference TRBV5-4 and TRBJ1-2): ETGVTQSPTHLIKTRGQQVTLRCSSQSGHNTVSWYQQALGQGPQFIFQYYREEENGRGNFPPRFSGLQFPNYSSELNVNALELDDSALYLCASRAGTNYGYTFGSGTRLTVV.

The V gene is TRBV20-1, the J gene TRBJ1-1, with D perhaps TRBD1 (5 bases). Germline V gene data show CDR1 as DFQATT and CDR2 as SNEGSKA (reference sequence). Trimming pared 2 bases from V and 1 base from J, leaving 8 bases between. The CDR3 extends over 13 amino acids. CDR3 sequence: CSARTGANTEAFF. The CDR3 nucleotides are TGCAGTGCTAGAACCGGGGCGAACACTGAAGCTTTCTTT.

The chain has TRBV28 and TRBJ2-7, with unresolved D. Germline V gene data show CDR1 as MDHEN and CDR2 as SYDVKM. There are 12 residues in the CDR3. Trimming stripped 4 bases from V and 6 bases from J, with 10 bases between. The CDR3 nucleotides read TGTGCCAGCAGTTCGTACAGCGCCGAGCAGTACTTC. Translation: CASSSYSAEQYF.

In this sample, this clonotype turned up a few times. The rearrangement uses TRBV7-6 and TRBJ2-3, with a possible D match to TRBD1 (6 bases). The germline V and J ends were trimmed by 1 base and 6 bases, with 14 bases remaining between them. This CDR3 contains 15 residues. Germline CDR1 is SGHVS and CDR2 is FNYEAQ. The CDR3 region is CASSLGPTGSDTQYF. The CDR3 nucleotides read TGTGCCAGCAGCTTAGGCCCCACAGGGTCGGATACGCAGTATTTT. The full variable domain, rest sourced from reference TRBV7-6 and TRBJ2-3, is GAGVSQSPRYKVTKRGQDVALRCDPISGHVSLYWYRQALGQGPEFLTYFNYEAQQDKSGLPNDRFSAERPEGSISTLTIQRTEQRDSAMYRCASSLGPTGSDTQYFGPGTRLTVL.

The CDR3 loop is CASSLVGQANYGYTF. CDR3 nucleotide sequence: TGTGCCAGCAGCTTAGTCGGACAGGCTAACTATGGCTACACCTTC. The chain couples TRBV7-2 to TRBJ1-2, with 7 bases identical to TRBD1. CDR1 is SGHTA, CDR2 FQGNSA, per germline. The V gene end was trimmed by 1 base and the J gene end by 0 bases; junction bases not matched to a gene: 2. The length of the CDR3 is 15 residues.

This clonotype was observed a handful of times. This sequence joins TRBV15 and TRBJ2-5; D is unresolved. The V end lost 0 bases, the J end lost 3 bases, and 11 bases lay between the germline ends. This CDR3 comprises 15 residues. Germline V lookup: CDR1 LNHNV, CDR2 YYDKDF (reference sequence). The CDR3 region is CATSRDITAEETQYF. CDR3 sequence (DNA): TGTGCCACCAGCAGAGACATAACCGCAGAAGAGACCCAGTACTTC. Full variable domain (outside the CDR3, taken from reference TRBV15 and TRBJ2-5): DAMVIQNPRYQVTQFGKPVTLSCSQTLNHNVMYWYQQKSSQAPKLLFHYYDKDFNNEADTPDNFQSRRPNTSFCFLDIRSPGLGDTAMYLCATSRDITAEETQYFGPGTRLLVL.

About this clonotype: Since a far larger clone is one base different, this is likely a read error. This sequence joins TRBV9 and TRBJ1-2; TRBD1 matches 9 bases. This CDR3 is built from 14 residues. Trimming cost V 3 bases and J 2 bases; bases outside gene matches: 2. Germline CDR1 SGDLS, CDR2 YYNGEE. CDR3: CASSAGTGNYGYTF. In DNA form, the CDR3 reads TGTGCCAGCAGCGCCGGGACAGGGAACTATGGCTACACCTTC.

The chain is built from TRBV11-2 and TRBJ2-5, with a tentative D call TRBD2 (6 bases). The CDR3 runs 13 residues. Germline V gene lookup returns CDR1 SGHAT and CDR2 FQNNGV. Trimming took 1 base from V and 13 from J, leaving 16 bases between them. CDR3 coding DNA: TGTGCCAGCAGCTTAGGGGGAGGTCGACCTCCGTACTTC. It translates to CASSLGGGRPPYF. The full variable domain, in which reference TRBV11-2 and TRBJ2-5 provide the parts outside the CDR3, is EAGVAQSPRYKIIEKRQSVAFWCNPISGHATLYWYQQILGQGPKLLIQFQNNGVVDDSQLPKDRFSAERLKGVDSTLKIQPAKLEDSAVYLCASSLGGGRPPYFGPGTRLLVL.

Worth noting for this clonotype: The germline gene is not matched at one end of the junction; a read error may be the cause. The rearrangement joins TRBV7-9 to TRBJ2-5; D gene ambiguous. This CDR3 is built from 16 residues. The germline V gene encodes CDR1 SEHNR and CDR2 FQNEAQ (reference sequence). The CDR3 protein is CASNLVVGHLQETQYF. The DNA of the CDR3 is TGTGCCAGCAACTTAGTCGTAGGGCACCTACAAGAGACCCAGTACTTC.

This clonotype turned up a few times. This chain links TRBV6-2 or TRBV6-3 with TRBJ1-5; D is possibly TRBD1 (5 bases). Looked up from germline, CDR1 is MNHEY and CDR2 is SVGEGT. The CDR3 loop spans 14 amino acids. Trimming removed 10 bases from V and 2 bases from J, with 15 bases in between. The CDR3 nucleotides are TGTGCCACCGCATTCTGGGGCCGCAATCAGCCCCAGCATTTT. It encodes CATAFWGRNQPQHF.